This T cell receptor beta chain was identified in a study of EBV T-cell therapy then PD-1 blockade in nasopharyngeal carcinoma. In regard to this clone: Its antigen remains unidentified.

Deletions cut 4 bases from V and 2 bases from J, with 9 bases between. This CDR3 has 13 amino acids. Germline values: CDR1 MNHEY, CDR2 SMNVEV (reference sequence). Treatment meaning: AdE1-LMPpoly-expanded autologous EBV-specific T-cell therapy followed by anti-PD-1 nivolumab. Using immunoSEQ multiplex PCR, the repertoire was profiled, and TCRdb retains in-frame clones only, with some absent. Among 20,000 to 25,000 clones, about 80% were seen once, and the ten largest hold roughly 29%. This specimen was CD8+ T cells from blood, taken at roughly day 61 from a patient whose treatment included autologous EBV-specific T cells and nivolumab. V and J are TRBV27 and TRBJ2-7; D is perhaps TRBD2 (5 bases). This TCR came from a man in his forties with nasopharyngeal carcinoma. The CDR3 bases are TGTGCCAGCAGTTCGGGAACTCCCTACGAGCAGTACTTC. This encodes CASSSGTPYEQYF.